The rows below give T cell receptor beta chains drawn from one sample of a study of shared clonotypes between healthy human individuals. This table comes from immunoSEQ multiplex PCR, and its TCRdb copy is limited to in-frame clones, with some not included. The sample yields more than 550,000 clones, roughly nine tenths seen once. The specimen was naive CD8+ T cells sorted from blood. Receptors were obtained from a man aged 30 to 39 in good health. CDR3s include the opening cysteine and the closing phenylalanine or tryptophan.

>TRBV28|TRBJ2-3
CASSLFASGDTQYF
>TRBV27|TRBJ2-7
CASSLRTGGHYYEQYF
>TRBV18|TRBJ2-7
CASSLIVSSSYEQYF
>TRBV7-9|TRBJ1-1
CASSSTQFLPGRMNTEAFF
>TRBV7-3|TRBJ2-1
CASSPTITAYNEQFF
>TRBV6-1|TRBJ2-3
CASSEAGSTDTQYF
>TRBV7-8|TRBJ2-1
CASSLTSGWNEQFF
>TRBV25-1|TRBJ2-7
CASSEGGGIYEQYF
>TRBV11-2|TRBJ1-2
CASSPRQGYGYGYTF
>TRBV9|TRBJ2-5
CASSSSGRETQYF
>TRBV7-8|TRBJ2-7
CASSLGLKTYEQYF
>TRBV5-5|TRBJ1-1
CASSWGRTVNTEAFF
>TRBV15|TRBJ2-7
CATSSLKGDYEQYF
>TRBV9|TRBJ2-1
CASASSSYNEQFF
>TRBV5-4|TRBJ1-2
CASSWDRDGDYGYTF
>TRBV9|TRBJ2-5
CASSVGQGQETQYF
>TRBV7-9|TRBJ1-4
CASRSHPLGEDFNEKLFF
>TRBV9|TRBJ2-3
CASSVGSGRGLDTQYF
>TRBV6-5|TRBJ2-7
CATKLGDSSYEQYF
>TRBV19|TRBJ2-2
CASSTSMDSGELFF
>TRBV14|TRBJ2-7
CASSQDGGTGTREQYF
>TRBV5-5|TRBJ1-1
CASSDPGRNTEAFF
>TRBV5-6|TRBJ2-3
CASTIGTSGRDADTQYF
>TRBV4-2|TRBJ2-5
CASSNPGQEEETQYF
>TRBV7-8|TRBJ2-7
CASSPPIAGAPEQYF
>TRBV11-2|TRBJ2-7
CASSFLAGEAREQYF
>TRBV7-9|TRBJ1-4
CASSGPGTVNEKLFF
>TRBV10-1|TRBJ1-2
CASSESPGGNPYGYTF
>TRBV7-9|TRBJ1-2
CASSLAPLNGYTF
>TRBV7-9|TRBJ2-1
CASSLTGGSNEQFF
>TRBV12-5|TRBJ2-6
CASGEQELSSGANVLTF
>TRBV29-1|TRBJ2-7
CSVAIAGGPPEQYF
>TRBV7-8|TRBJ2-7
CASSLGETGAGEQYF
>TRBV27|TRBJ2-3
CASSSLLGPYTDTQYF
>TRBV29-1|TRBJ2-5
CSVGGETQYF
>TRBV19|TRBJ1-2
CASRGGTYGYTF
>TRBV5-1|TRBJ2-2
CASSFRQGNTGELFF
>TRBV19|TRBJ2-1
CASSRNGQDNEQFF
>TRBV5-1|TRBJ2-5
CASSLATSGRGETQYF
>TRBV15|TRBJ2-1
CATSRSSLAGAYNEQFF